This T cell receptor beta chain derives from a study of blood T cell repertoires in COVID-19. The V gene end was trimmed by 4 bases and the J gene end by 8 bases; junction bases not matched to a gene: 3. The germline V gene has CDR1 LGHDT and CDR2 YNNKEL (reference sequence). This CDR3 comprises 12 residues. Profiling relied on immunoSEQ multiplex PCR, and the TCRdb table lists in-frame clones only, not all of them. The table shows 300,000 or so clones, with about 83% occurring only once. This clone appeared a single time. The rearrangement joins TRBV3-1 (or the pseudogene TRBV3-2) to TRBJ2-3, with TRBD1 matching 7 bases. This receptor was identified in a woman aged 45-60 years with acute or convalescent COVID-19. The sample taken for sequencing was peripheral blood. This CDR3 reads CASSLGQLTQYF. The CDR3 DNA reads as TGTGCCAGCAGCCTGGGACAGCTTACGCAGTATTTT.